Listed below are T cell receptor beta chains from one sample, sequenced in a study of blood T cell repertoires in COVID-19. Generated by immunoSEQ multiplex PCR, the TCRdb table keeps only in-frame clones and is missing some. The repertoire holds about 310,000 clones, around 91% seen once, with around 9.5% in the top ten. The sequenced sample was PBMCs or T cells enriched from blood (not recorded which). Source of these receptors: a woman between 40 and 50 years old who had recovered from COVID-19. The CDR3 runs from the conserved cysteine through the conserved F or W. D genes are given only for firm matches. Expanded clones are given a class, and other clones once, few, many or no size at all.

j_call clone_size v_call d_call cdr3_nt cdr3_aa
TRBJ2-3 . TRBV5-1 TRBD1 TGCGCCACCTCCGGGACAGGGGGCAGAGATACGCAGTATTTT CATSGTGGRDTQYF
TRBJ2-3 . TRBV5-4 TRBD2 TGTGCCAGCAGCTTGGCCGGGGGGGGCGGAACGCAGTATTTT CASSLAGGGGTQYF
TRBJ2-1 . TRBV7-3 . TGTGCCAGCAGCTTAACCCGCTACAATGAGCAGTTCTTC CASSLTRYNEQFF
TRBJ2-1 . TRBV7-9 TRBD2 TGTGCCAGCAGCCCCTCGGGACTAGCGGGAGTCAATGAGCAGTTCTTC CASSPSGLAGVNEQFF
TRBJ1-5 . TRBV19 . TGTGCCAGTAGTATAGGGGGGGGACAATCGGAGCAGCCCCAGCATTTT CASSIGGGQSEQPQHF
TRBJ1-3 . TRBV7-6 TRBD1 TGTGCCAGCAGCTTAGTCCCTACAGGGGCTGGGGGAAACACCATATATTTT CASSLVPTGAGGNTIYF
TRBJ1-3 . TRBV19 . TGTGCCAGTAGTAGGAGGGGAGGCTCTGGAAACACCATATATTTT CASSRRGGSGNTIYF
TRBJ2-7 . TRBV28 TRBD1 TGTGCCAGCAGTTTAGAGCCCGGGACAGGGCCAAGCTCCTACGAGCAGTACTTC CASSLEPGTGPSSYEQYF
TRBJ2-7 . TRBV27 TRBD2 TGTGCCAGCAGTGGACTAGCGGGAGGGGAATCCTACGAGCAGTACTTC CASSGLAGGESYEQYF
TRBJ2-1 . TRBV19 TRBD2 TGTGCCAGTAGGGGGCTAGCGGGAGTCTACAATGAGCAGTTCTTC CASRGLAGVYNEQFF
TRBJ1-1 . TRBV21-1 . TGTGCCAGCAGCAAAGACACACCTTTGAACACTGAAGCTTTCTTT CASSKDTPLNTEAFF
TRBJ1-2 few TRBV18 . TGTGCCAGCTCACCCTCGGCGGAAGAGTATGGCTACACCTTC CASSPSAEEYGYTF
TRBJ2-1 . TRBV19 TRBD2 TGTGCCAGTAGTATAGTTGGACTAGATTACAATGAGCAGTTCTTC CASSIVGLDYNEQFF
TRBJ1-6 . TRBV28 . TGTGCCAGCAGATTCAGGGGCTCACCCCTCCACTTT CASRFRGSPLHF
TRBJ2-2 . TRBV19 . TGTGCCAGTAGTTCTCGCTTAGCCGGTAGCGGGGAGCTGTTTTTT CASSSRLAGSGELFF
TRBJ1-1 . TRBV27 TRBD1 TGTGCCAGCAGTTTAAACAGGGACAGAGCCGAGAACACTGAAGCTTTCTTT CASSLNRDRAENTEAFF
TRBJ1-4 . TRBV18 . TGTGCCAGCTCACCATTGGCTCAGACTAATGAAAAACTGTTTTTT CASSPLAQTNEKLFF
TRBJ2-7 once TRBV10-3 . TGTGCCATCAGTGAACGTGGGGGACACCCCTACGAGCAGTACTTC CAISERGGHPYEQYF
TRBJ2-6 . TRBV11-3 TRBD1 TGTGCCAGCAGCTTAGGGGCAGGGGGAAGGGCCAACGTCCTGACTTTC CASSLGAGGRANVLTF
TRBJ1-1 . TRBV9 TRBD1 TGTGCCAGCAGCCCTCGGACAGGGGAGCTTGAAGCTTTCTTT CASSPRTGELEAFF
TRBJ2-3 . TRBV5-1 . TGCGCCAGCAGCGCGGAAGGGGATAGCACAGATACGCAGTATTTT CASSAEGDSTDTQYF
TRBJ2-2 . TRBV6-5 . TGTGCCAGCAGTTCCGGGACACTAAACACCGGGGAGCTGTTTTTT CASSSGTLNTGELFF
TRBJ1-1 . TRBV4-1 . TGCGCCAGCAGTCAATTCACAGGGATGAACACTGAAGCTTTCTTT CASSQFTGMNTEAFF
TRBJ2-4 . TRBV7-9 . TGTGCCAGCACCCCTGTAGCCAAAAACATTCAGTACTTC CASTPVAKNIQYF
TRBJ2-3 few TRBV19 TRBD2 TGTGCCAGTAGTATTCAGCGGGGGGAAACAGATACGCAGTATTTT CASSIQRGETDTQYF
TRBJ1-1 . TRBV7-9 TRBD1 TGTGCCAGCAGCTTAGGGGACAGGGTTGCTTTCTTT CASSLGDRVAFF
TRBJ1-4 . TRBV7-2 . TGTGCCAGCAGCTTAGGCTACTATAGCGGTGAAAAACTGTTTTTT CASSLGYYSGEKLFF
TRBJ2-1 . TRBV7-3 TRBD2 TGTGCCAGCAGCTCTAGCGGGCCGAGGTACAATGAGCAGTTCTTC CASSSSGPRYNEQFF
TRBJ1-5 once TRBV6-5 . TGTGCCAGCAGCTTGCAGGGAAGTCAGCCCCAGCATTTT CASSLQGSQPQHF
TRBJ2-3 . TRBV3-1/TRBV3-2 TRBD2 TGTGCCAGCAGCCCTCCTAGCGGGGGGCTCAGCACAGATACGCAGTATTTT CASSPPSGGLSTDTQYF
TRBJ2-1 once TRBV7-3 TRBD2 TGTGCCAGCAGCTTAACTGGCGGGGGGGCGGCTGAGCAGTTCTTC CASSLTGGGAAEQFF
TRBJ1-1 . TRBV6-2/TRBV6-3 . TGTGCCAGCAGTTACCCTGAGGTTGAAGCTTTCTTT CASSYPEVEAFF
TRBJ2-7 . TRBV11-3 TRBD2 TGTGCCAGCAGCTCATGGACTAGCGGGATCGAGCAGTACTTC CASSSWTSGIEQYF
TRBJ2-1 . TRBV7-9 . TGTGCCAGCAGCCAGACTGGAGACTTTTCCTACAATGAGCAGTTCTTC CASSQTGDFSYNEQFF
TRBJ2-7 . TRBV29-1 . TGCAGCGCCGGGAGAGCAGGGAGACCCTACGAGCAGTACTTC CSAGRAGRPYEQYF
TRBJ2-3 few TRBV30 . TGTGCCTGGAGACCCTCCCAAGGAGACACAGATACGCAGTATTTT CAWRPSQGDTDTQYF
TRBJ2-1 . TRBV27 TRBD2 TGTGCCAGCAGTTTATCTGCCGCGTGGCAGAGGACTAGCGGGAGTAACAATGAGCAGTTCTTC CASSLSAAWQRTSGSNNEQFF
TRBJ2-3 . TRBV6-2/TRBV6-3 . TGTGCCAGCAGTAACCCCATTCCGGGAACAAGCACAGATACGCAGTATTTT CASSNPIPGTSTDTQYF
TRBJ1-3 . TRBV15 . TGTGCCACCAGCAGAGGAGGGGGGACTATCTCTGGAAACACCATATATTTT CATSRGGGTISGNTIYF
TRBJ1-5 . TRBV4-3 . TGCGCCAGCAGCCAAGATACAGGGCAAACTCGAGCCCAGCATTTT CASSQDTGQTRAQHF
TRBJ2-3 . TRBV5-1 TRBD1 TGCGCCAGCAGCGGGGACAGGGAAACAGATACGCAGTATTTT CASSGDRETDTQYF